This entry describes one T cell receptor beta chain. Compared with the rest of its sample, this clonotype is medium-sized (0.01 to 0.1%). Its antigen remains undetermined. Base qualities are missing; no much larger clone stands one base away. The data were obtained in a study of tumor-infiltrating lymphocytes in oesophageal squamous cell carcinoma (dated by TCRdb to 2016 to 2017). Via the germline V gene, CDR1 is MNHNS and CDR2 SASEGT. From the cysteine through the phenylalanine, the CDR3 covers 15 amino acids. Only the CDR3 region is kept as DNA, spanning 45 bases read in frame from base 1. Trimming costs V 5 bases and J 7 bases, and their ends lie 21 bases apart. Libraries were made using PCR. Data came from an Illumina HiSeq 2000. TCRdb passed the public sequencing reads through fastp at Q25 and MiXCR, retaining productive beta sequences. Merged by CDR3 protein, the rows form single entries marked with the most common genes and DNA. This sample holds approximately 9,500 distinct CDR3 sequences; about 54% were observed only once. Over 30% of the sample lies in the top ten.

The sequenced sample was esophageal tumor tissue. The TCR was taken from a female donor with esophageal squamous cell carcinoma. The rearrangement combines TRBV6-1 with TRBJ2-7; the D gene is perhaps TRBD2, from 6 matching bases. DNA sequence: TGTGCCAGCAGTTTGGATGGGGGGAGGTACAATGAGCAGTACTTC. It translates as CASSLDGGRYNEQYF.